The 24 T cell receptor beta chains listed next were all sequenced from one sample in a study of CD8 T cells in ankylosing spondylitis. MiXCR, applied by TCRdb to the 5' RACE reads, yields one record per CDR3 protein. The data show fewer than 200,000 distinct CDR3 sequences, over 15% seen once. The source material was blood, either unsorted or a sorted T cell fraction (not recorded which). Receptor source: a male donor aged 10 to 30 with ankylosing spondylitis or in good health (not recorded which).

This clonotype was recorded at least ten times. The V gene is TRBV7-9, the J gene TRBJ2-2; tentatively, D is TRBD1 (5 bases). This CDR3 is built from 14 residues. The ends were cut back, 4 bases at V and 1 base at J, with 7 bases in the middle. Per the germline V gene, CDR1 is SEHNR and CDR2 is FQNEAQ (reference sequence). The DNA of the CDR3 is TGTGCCAGCAGCTCCCAGGGGAACACCGGGGAGCTGTTTTTT. Its translation is CASSSQGNTGELFF.

This clonotype was recorded at least ten times. The V call is TRBV24-1, the J call TRBJ1-5, with D perhaps matching TRBD1 (5 bases). Germline V gives CDR1 KGHDR, CDR2 SFDVKD. This CDR3 comprises 15 residues. Trimming took 6 bases from V and 3 from J, leaving 14 bases between them. Written as DNA, the CDR3 is TGTGCCACCAGTCCCCGGGACGGATACAATCAGCCCCAGCATTTT. Its translation: CATSPRDGYNQPQHF.

There are many counts of this clonotype. The chain recombines TRBV6-2 or TRBV6-3 with TRBJ1-1; TRBD1 aligns across 10 bases. The CDR3 loop spans 13 amino acids. CDR1 is MNHEY, CDR2 SVGEGT, per germline. The ends lost 10 bases at V and 5 bases at J; junction bases unmatched: 7. The CDR3 region is CAITGQGMTEAFF. In DNA, the CDR3 is TGTGCCATCACGGGACAGGGGATGACTGAAGCTTTCTTT.

Ten or more counts support this clonotype. V is TRBV12-3 or TRBV12-4 and J is TRBJ2-7, with 8 bases fitting TRBD2. The length of the CDR3 is 13 residues. Trimming removed 5 bases from V and 3 bases from J; junction bases left unmatched: 3. The CDR3 DNA is TGTGCCAGCAGTCCCACTAGCGGCTACGAGCAGTACTTC. It translates to CASSPTSGYEQYF.

The rearrangement joins TRBV28 to TRBJ2-7; possible D gene TRBD2, 6 bases. The germline CDR1 and CDR2 sequences are MDHEN and SYDVKM. V was clipped by 7 bases and J by 2 bases, with 12 bases between them. CDR3 length: 13 amino acids. The DNA of the CDR3 is TGTGCCAGCATAGGAGGGGTAACCTACGAGCAGTACTTC. It is translated as CASIGGVTYEQYF.

The V and J genes are TRBV29-1 and TRBJ2-1; 8 bases are shared with TRBD2. The CDR3 is 13 residues long. The J segment lost 6 bases and the V segment lost 7 bases, leaving 8 bases of the junction unmatched. Germline CDR1 SQVTM, CDR2 ANQGSEA. The CDR3 DNA follows: TGCAGCGCCGCCCTCGCGGGAGGCAATGAGCAGTTCTTC. Translating gives CSAALAGGNEQFF.

This clonotype was recorded a few times. The chain couples TRBV5-1 to TRBJ2-2; D is undetermined. The CDR3 extends over 13 amino acids. Trimming left V 0 bases short and J 7 bases short, with 7 bases between. Germline V gene data show CDR1 as SGHRS and CDR2 as YFSETQ. CDR3 nucleotides: TGCGCCAGCAGCTTGGAGGTGATCGGGGAGCTGTTTTTT. The encoded protein is CASSLEVIGELFF.

This chain uses TRBV13 with TRBJ2-3; D is unresolved. The CDR3 runs to 13 residues. Germline assignment: CDR1 PRHDT and CDR2 FYEKMQ (reference sequence). With 5 bases removed from V and 1 base from J, the gap between germline ends came to 7 bases. CDR3 sequence (DNA): TGTGCCAGCAGCGATGGGGGCACAGATACGCAGTATTTT. As protein: CASSDGGTDTQYF.

The V gene is TRBV6-5, the J gene TRBJ2-3; the D gene is possibly TRBD1 (5 bases). Trimming cost V 2 bases and J 6 bases, with 9 bases left between them. The CDR3 covers 13 residues. CDR1 and CDR2 from the germline V gene are MNHEY and SVGAGI. The CDR3 loop reads CASSYVRGDTQYF. The CDR3 nucleotides read TGTGCCAGCAGTTACGTAAGGGGCGATACGCAGTATTTT.

This clonotype was counted a few times. The genes are TRBV29-1 and TRBJ1-2, with D possibly being TRBD1 (5 bases). V dropped 5 bases and J dropped 1 base, with 17 bases sitting between them. Germline V gives CDR1 SQVTM, CDR2 ANQGSEA. This CDR3 has 15 amino acids. CDR3 nucleotides: TGCAGCGTTACTGTCTTGACAGCAAATAACTATGGCTACACCTTC. Translation gives CSVTVLTANNYGYTF.

This clonotype showed up just a few times. The chain has TRBV11-1 and TRBJ1-1; 8 bases map to TRBD1. V dropped 0 bases and J dropped 2; count of bases not matched to a gene: 5. CDR1 is SGHAT, CDR2 FQDESV, per germline (reference sequence). This CDR3 has 16 residues. CDR3 sequence reads: CASSLAPGQGNTEAFF. CDR3 DNA sequence: TGTGCCAGCAGCTTAGCCCCCGGACAGGGAAACACTGAAGCTTTCTTT. The whole variable domain, remainder taken from reference TRBV11-1 and TRBJ1-1, is EAEVAQSPRYKITEKSQAVAFWCDPISGHATLYWYRQILGQGPELLVQFQDESVVDDSQLPKDRFSAERLKGVDSTLKIQPAELGDSAMYLCASSLAPGQGNTEAFFGQGTRLTVV.

The sample holds many counts of this clonotype. This chain joins TRBV3-1 and TRBJ2-4, with TRBD1 matching over 8 bases. Germline V lookup: CDR1 LGHDT, CDR2 YNNKEL (reference sequence). The CDR3 length is 14 residues. V gave up 5 bases and J gave up 4 bases; unmatched junction bases: 4. CDR3 sequence (DNA): TGTGCCAGCAGCGCAGGGACAGGAAAAAACATTCAGTACTTC. Protein sequence: CASSAGTGKNIQYF.

This clonotype was detected many times. The chain carries TRBV29-1 and TRBJ1-1; D not certain. CDR3 length equals 10 residues. V was cut by 8 bases and J by 5 bases, with 9 bases left in between. Germline-derived CDR1 and CDR2 are SQVTM and ANQGSEA. The CDR3 spells CSIRITEAFF. CDR3 in DNA: TGCAGCATAAGGATTACTGAAGCTTTCTTT.

This clonotype was found many times. This chain uses TRBV20-1 with TRBJ2-1; TRBD2 matches at 8 bases. V dropped 3 bases and J dropped 0; count of bases not matched to a gene: 4. The length of the CDR3 is 15 residues. Germline lookup yields CDR1 DFQATT and CDR2 SNEGSKA (reference sequence). In DNA form, the CDR3 reads TGCAGTGCTAGTCCCGGGACTAGCTCCTACAATGAGCAGTTCTTC. This translates into CSASPGTSSYNEQFF.

CDR3 protein: CASSDLGRETQYF. In nucleotides, the CDR3 is TGTGCCAGCAGTGATCTGGGAAGGGAGACCCAGTACTTC. The genes are TRBV2 and TRBJ2-5; D is uncertain. The V end lost 3 bases, the J end lost 5 bases, and 10 bases lay between the germline ends. Germline values: CDR1 SNHLY, CDR2 FYNNEI. The CDR3 runs 13 residues. Full variable domain (missing parts from reference TRBV2 and TRBJ2-5): EPEVTQTPSHQVTQMGQEVILRCVPISNHLYFYWYRQILGQKVEFLVSFYNNEISEKSEIFDDQFSVERPDGSNFTLKIRSTKLEDSAMYFCASSDLGRETQYFGPGTRLLVL.

This clonotype came up many times. The V and J genes are TRBV5-4 and TRBJ2-7; no definite D call. V lost 3 bases and J 2 bases, leaving 12 bases between the germline ends. CDR1 and CDR2 (germline): SGHNT, YYREEE (reference sequence). This CDR3 spans 14 amino acids. This CDR3 is CASSSRTSPYEQYV. The DNA for the CDR3 is TGTGCCAGCAGCTCTCGGACCAGCCCCTACGAGCAGTACGTC.

This clonotype appeared many times. The chain couples TRBV15 to TRBJ2-1; D remains ambiguous. Germline loops: CDR1 LNHNV, CDR2 YYDKDF (reference sequence). The length of the CDR3 is 13 residues. Trimming removed 7 bases at V and 6 bases at J, with 13 bases between. The CDR3 spells CATKRRASNEQFF. Written as DNA, the CDR3 is TGTGCCACCAAAAGGCGAGCGTCCAATGAGCAGTTCTTC.

This chain connects TRBV2 to TRBJ1-5; 8 nucleotides match TRBD1. This CDR3 is 14 amino acids long. In germline, CDR1 is SNHLY, CDR2 FYNNEI. V dropped 4 bases and J dropped 4; count of bases not matched to a gene: 3. The DNA of the CDR3 is TGTGCCAGCAGTGTCCGACAGGGGAATCAGCCCCAGCATTTT. Its translation: CASSVRQGNQPQHF.

This clonotype has ten or more counts. J is TRBJ2-3 and V is TRBV2; either TRBD1 or TRBD2 may fit D (5 bases each). CDR3 size: 16 residues. Germline V CDR1 and CDR2: SNHLY, FYNNEI. CDR3 DNA sequence: TGTGCTCAGCGGCCCCTTGGGGGTTCAGGTCCAGATACGCAGTATTTT. Translation gives CAQRPLGGSGPDTQYF.

As concerns this clonotype: One junction end disagrees with the germline gene, perhaps due to a read error. The chain joins TRBV20-1 to TRBJ1-2; D unclear. The CDR3 loop spans 11 amino acids. Germline V CDR1 and CDR2: DFQATT, SNEGSKA (reference sequence). The CDR3 loop reads CSARAPTGFAF. CDR3 nucleotide sequence: TGCAGTGCTAGAGCCCCAACCGGTTTCGCCTTC.

The chain links TRBV29-1 to TRBJ1-1; D ambiguous. Germline V gene data show CDR1 as SQVTM and CDR2 as ANQGSEA. Trimming left V 6 bases short and J 0 bases short, with 11 bases between. The CDR3 contains 13 residues. CDR3 in amino acids: CSVHTVMNTEAFF. The CDR3 bases are TGCAGCGTCCACACAGTAATGAACACTGAAGCTTTCTTT.

This chain joins TRBV11-3 and TRBJ1-3; no clear D. Looked up from germline, CDR1 is SGHNT and CDR2 is YENEEA. Deletions cut 5 bases from V and 3 bases from J, with 14 bases between. This CDR3 comprises 15 residues. DNA of the CDR3: TGTGCCAGCAGCCCGTACTCGAGGTTTGGAAACACCATATATTTT. Its protein is CASSPYSRFGNTIYF.

This clonotype appeared once. The chain uses TRBV11-1 and TRBJ2-2; no definite D call. This CDR3 contains 14 residues. Between the trimmed V and J ends, which lost 6 bases and 2 bases, there was a span of 10 bases. Per germline, CDR1 SGHAT and CDR2 FQDESV (reference sequence). Here the CDR3 DNA reads TGTGCCAGCAGTTTTCTCGTTAACACCGGGGAGCTGTTTTTT. Protein sequence: CASSFLVNTGELFF.

The chain carries TRBV24-1 and TRBJ2-1, with D possibly matching TRBD2 (5 bases). The CDR3 loop spans 12 amino acids. The germline V gene encodes CDR1 KGHDR and CDR2 SFDVKD. Between the trimmed V and J ends, which lost 5 bases and 8 bases, there was a span of 9 bases. CDR3 nucleotide sequence: TGTGCCACCAGTGGAGGGTACGATGAGCAGTTCTTC. Residues: CATSGGYDEQFF.